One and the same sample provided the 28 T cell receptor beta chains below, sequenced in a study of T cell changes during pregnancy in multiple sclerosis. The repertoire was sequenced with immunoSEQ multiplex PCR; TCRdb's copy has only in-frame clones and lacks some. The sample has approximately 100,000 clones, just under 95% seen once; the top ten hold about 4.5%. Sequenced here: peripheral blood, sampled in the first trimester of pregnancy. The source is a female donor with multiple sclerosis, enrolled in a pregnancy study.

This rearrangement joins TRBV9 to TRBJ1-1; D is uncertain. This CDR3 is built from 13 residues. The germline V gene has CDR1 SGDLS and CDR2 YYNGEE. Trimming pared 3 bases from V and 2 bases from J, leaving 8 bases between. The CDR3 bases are TGTGCCAGCAGCGACGGTGAAAACACTGAAGCTTTCTTT. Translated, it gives CASSDGENTEAFF. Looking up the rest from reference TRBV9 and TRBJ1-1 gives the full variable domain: DSGVTQTPKHLITATGQRVTLRCSPRSGDLSVYWYQQSLDQGLQFLIQYYNGEERAKGNILERFSAQQFPDLHSELNLSSLELGDSALYFCASSDGENTEAFFGQGTRLTVV.

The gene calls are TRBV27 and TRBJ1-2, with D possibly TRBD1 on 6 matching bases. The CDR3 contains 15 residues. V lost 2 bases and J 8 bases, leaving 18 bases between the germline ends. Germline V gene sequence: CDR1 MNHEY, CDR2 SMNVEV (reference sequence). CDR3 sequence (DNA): TGTGCCAGCAGTTTAGGGATCTACAGGGCTGGAGGCTACACCTTC. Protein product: CASSLGIYRAGGYTF.

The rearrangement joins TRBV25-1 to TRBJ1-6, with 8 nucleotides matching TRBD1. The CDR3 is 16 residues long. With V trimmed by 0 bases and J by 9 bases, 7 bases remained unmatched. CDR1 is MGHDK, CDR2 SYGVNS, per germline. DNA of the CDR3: TGTGCCAGCAGTGAATACTCATCGGGACAGGTTTCACCCCTCCACTTT. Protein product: CASSEYSSGQVSPLHF.

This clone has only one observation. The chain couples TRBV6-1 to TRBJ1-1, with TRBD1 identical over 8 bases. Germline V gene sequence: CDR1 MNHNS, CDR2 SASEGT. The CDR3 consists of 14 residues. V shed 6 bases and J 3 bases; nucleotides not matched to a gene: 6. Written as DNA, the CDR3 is TGTGCCAGCAGCATCCAGGGGGCTGACACTGAAGCTTTCTTT. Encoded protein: CASSIQGADTEAFF.

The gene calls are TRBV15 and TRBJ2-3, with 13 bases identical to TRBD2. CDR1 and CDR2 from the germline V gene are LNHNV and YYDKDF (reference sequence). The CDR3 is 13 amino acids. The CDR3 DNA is TGTGGTACTAGCGGGGGGGCCGGAGATACGCAGTATTTT. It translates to CGTSGGAGDTQYF.

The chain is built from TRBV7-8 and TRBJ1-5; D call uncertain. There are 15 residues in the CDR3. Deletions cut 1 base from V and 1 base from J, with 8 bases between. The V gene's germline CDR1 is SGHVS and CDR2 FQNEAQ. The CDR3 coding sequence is TGTGCCAGCAGCTTAGTTGGAGGGAGCAATCAGCCCCAGCATTTT. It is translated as CASSLVGGSNQPQHF.

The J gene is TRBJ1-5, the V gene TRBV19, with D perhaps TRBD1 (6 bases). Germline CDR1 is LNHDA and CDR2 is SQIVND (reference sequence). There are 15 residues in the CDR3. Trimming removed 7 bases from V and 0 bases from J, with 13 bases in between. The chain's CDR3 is CASIAGAYSNQPQHF. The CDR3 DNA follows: TGTGCCAGTATCGCAGGGGCTTATAGCAATCAGCCCCAGCATTTT.

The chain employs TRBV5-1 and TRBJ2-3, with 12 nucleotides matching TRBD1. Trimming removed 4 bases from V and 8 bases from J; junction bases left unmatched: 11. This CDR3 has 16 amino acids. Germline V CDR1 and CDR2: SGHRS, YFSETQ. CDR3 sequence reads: CASSRGQGAKRGTQYF. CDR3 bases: TGCGCCAGCAGCCGGGGACAGGGGGCGAAAAGGGGTACGCAGTATTTT.

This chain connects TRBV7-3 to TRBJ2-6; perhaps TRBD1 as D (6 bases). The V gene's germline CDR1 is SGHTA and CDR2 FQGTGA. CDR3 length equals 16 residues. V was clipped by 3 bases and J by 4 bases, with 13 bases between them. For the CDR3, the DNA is TGTGCCAGCAGCTTCCCAGCCGGGACAGGGGCCAACGTCCTGACTTTC. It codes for CASSFPAGTGANVLTF.

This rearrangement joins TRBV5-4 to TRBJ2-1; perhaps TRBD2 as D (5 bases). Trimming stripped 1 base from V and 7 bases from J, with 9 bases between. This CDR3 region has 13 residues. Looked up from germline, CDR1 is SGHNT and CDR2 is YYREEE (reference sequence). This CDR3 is CASSLSVANEQFF. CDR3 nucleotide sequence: TGTGCCAGCAGCTTGTCGGTAGCGAATGAGCAGTTCTTC.

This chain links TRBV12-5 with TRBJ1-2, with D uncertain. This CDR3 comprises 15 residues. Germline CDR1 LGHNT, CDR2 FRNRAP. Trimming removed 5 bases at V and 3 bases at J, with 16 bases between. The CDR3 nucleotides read TGTGCTAGTGGTCCCAGCCCCAACAGCTACTATGGCTACACCTTC. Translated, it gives CASGPSPNSYYGYTF.

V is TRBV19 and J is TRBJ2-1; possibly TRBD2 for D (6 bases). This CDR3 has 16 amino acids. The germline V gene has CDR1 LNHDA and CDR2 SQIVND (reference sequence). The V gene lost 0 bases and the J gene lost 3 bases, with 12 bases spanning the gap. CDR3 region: CASSIDRGTVYNEQFF. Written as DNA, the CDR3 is TGTGCCAGTAGTATAGATCGCGGGACTGTCTACAATGAGCAGTTCTTC.

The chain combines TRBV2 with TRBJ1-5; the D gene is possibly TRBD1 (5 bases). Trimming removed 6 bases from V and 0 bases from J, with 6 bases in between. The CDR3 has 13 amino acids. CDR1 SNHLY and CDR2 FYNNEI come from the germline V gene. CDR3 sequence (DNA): TGTGCCAGCAGGGGGCGTAGCAATCAGCCCCAGCATTTT. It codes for CASRGRSNQPQHF.

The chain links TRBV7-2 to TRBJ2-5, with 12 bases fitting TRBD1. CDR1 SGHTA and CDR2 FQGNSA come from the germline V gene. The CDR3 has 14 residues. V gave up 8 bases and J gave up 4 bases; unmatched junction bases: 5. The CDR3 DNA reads TGTGCCAGCTCACCGGGACAGGGGGCAGAGACCCAGTACTTC. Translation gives CASSPGQGAETQYF.

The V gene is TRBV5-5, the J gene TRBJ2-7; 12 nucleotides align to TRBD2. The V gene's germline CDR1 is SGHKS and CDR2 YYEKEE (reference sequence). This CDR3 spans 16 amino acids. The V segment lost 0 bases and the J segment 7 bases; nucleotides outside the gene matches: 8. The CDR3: CASSLALAGGPREQYF. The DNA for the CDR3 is TGTGCCAGCAGCTTGGCGCTAGCGGGGGGGCCGCGGGAGCAGTACTTC.

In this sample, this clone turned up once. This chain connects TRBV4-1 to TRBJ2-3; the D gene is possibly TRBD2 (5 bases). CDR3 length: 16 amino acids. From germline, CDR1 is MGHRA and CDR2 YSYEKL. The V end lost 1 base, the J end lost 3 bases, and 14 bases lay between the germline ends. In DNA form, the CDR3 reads TGCGCCAGCAGCCAAGGGACTTCCCCTTTTACAGATACGCAGTATTTT. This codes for CASSQGTSPFTDTQYF.

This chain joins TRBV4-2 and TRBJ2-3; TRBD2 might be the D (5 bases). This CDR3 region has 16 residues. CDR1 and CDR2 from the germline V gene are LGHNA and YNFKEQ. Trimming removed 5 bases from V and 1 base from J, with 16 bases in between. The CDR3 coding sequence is TGTGCCAGCAGCGATGAACTAGTTACGGGCACAGATACGCAGTATTTT. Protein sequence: CASSDELVTGTDTQYF.

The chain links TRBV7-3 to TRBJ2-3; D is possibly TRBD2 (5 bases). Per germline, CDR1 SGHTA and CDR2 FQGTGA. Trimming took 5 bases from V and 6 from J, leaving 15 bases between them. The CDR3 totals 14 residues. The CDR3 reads CASSPSGRADTQYF. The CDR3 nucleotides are TGTGCCAGCAGCCCCTCGGGAAGGGCGGATACGCAGTATTTT.

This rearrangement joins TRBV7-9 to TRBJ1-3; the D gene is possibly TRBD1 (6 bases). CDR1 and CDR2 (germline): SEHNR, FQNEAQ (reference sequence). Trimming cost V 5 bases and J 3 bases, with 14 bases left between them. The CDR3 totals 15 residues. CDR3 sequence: CASSRTGTSGNTIYF. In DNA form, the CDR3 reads TGTGCCAGCAGCCGCACCGGGACAAGTGGAAACACCATATATTTT.

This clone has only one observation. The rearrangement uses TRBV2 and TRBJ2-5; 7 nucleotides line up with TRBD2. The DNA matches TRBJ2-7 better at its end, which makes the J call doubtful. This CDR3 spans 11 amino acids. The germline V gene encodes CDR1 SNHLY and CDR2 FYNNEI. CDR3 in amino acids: CASTGGDEQYF. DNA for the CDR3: TGTGCCAGCACGGGGGGTGACGAGCAGTACTTC.

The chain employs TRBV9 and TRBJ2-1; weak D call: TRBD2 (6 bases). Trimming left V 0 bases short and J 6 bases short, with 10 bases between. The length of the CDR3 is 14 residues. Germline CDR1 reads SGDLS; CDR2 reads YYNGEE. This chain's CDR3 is CASSVGLDLNEQFF. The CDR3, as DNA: TGTGCCAGCAGCGTAGGACTAGATCTCAATGAGCAGTTCTTC.

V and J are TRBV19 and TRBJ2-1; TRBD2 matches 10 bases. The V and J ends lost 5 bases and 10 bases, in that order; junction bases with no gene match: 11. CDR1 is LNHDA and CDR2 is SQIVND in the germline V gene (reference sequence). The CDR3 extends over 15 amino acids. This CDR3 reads CASSALSGGAREQFF. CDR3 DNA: TGTGCCAGTAGTGCGCTCAGCGGGGGGGCGCGGGAGCAGTTCTTC.

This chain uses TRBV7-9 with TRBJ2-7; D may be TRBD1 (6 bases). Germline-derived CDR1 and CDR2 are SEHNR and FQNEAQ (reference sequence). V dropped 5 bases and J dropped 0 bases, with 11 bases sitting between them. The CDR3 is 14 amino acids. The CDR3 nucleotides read TGTGCCAGCAGCCCGCAACAGGGCTCCTACGAGCAGTACTTC. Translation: CASSPQQGSYEQYF.

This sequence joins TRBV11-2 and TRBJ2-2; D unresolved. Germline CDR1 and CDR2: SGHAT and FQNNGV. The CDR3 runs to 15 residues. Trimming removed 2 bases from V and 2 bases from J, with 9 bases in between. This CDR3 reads CASSLLQANTGELFF. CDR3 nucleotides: TGTGCCAGCAGCTTACTGCAGGCCAACACCGGGGAGCTGTTTTTT.

CDR3 coding DNA: TGTGCCAGCAGCCGCCTAAGTGAAAAACTGTTTTTT. Translating it yields CASSRLSEKLFF. The rearrangement joins TRBV7-9 to TRBJ1-4; D not certain. The CDR3 has 12 residues. V was pared by 5 bases and J by 7 bases, with 8 bases between. Germline V CDR1 and CDR2: SEHNR, FQNEAQ (reference sequence).

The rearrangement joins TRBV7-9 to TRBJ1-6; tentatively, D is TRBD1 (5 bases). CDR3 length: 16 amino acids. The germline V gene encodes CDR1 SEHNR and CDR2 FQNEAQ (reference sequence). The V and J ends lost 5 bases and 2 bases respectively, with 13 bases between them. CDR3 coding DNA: TGTGCCAGCAGCCGGTCGGGGGGGACCTATAATTCACCCCTCCACTTT. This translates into CASSRSGGTYNSPLHF.

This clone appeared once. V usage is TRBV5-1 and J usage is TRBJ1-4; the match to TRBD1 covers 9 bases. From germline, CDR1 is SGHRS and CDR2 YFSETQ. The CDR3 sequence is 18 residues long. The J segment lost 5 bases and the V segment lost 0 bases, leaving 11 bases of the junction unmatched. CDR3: CASSLVRDRVGGNEKLFF. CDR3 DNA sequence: TGCGCCAGCAGCTTGGTCCGGGACAGGGTGGGTGGGAATGAAAAACTGTTTTTT.

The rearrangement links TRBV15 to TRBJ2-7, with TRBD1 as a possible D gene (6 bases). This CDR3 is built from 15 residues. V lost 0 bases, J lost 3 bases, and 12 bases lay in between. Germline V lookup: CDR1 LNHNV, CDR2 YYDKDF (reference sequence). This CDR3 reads CATSRDPGQYYEQYF. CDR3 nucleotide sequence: TGTGCCACCAGCAGAGATCCCGGACAGTACTACGAGCAGTACTTC. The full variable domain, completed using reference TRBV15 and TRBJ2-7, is DAMVIQNPRYQVTQFGKPVTLSCSQTLNHNVMYWYQQKSSQAPKLLFHYYDKDFNNEADTPDNFQSRRPNTSFCFLDIRSPGLGDTAMYLCATSRDPGQYYEQYFGPGTRLTVT.